The source of this T cell receptor (beta chain) is a study of shared clonotypes between healthy human individuals. CDR3 size: 14 residues. Trimming removed 6 bases from V and 0 bases from J, with 6 bases in between. CDR1 is SGHDN and CDR2 is FVKESK in the germline V gene. Only Caucasian adults living in Nashville, Tennessee made up the donor group. Splitting of each subset's genomic DNA was done evenly across several immunoSEQ plates. Repertoires were generated with immunoSEQ multiplex PCR, while TCRdb's copy carries only in-frame clones and drops some. This repertoire shows under 600,000 clones, more than 95% found once; its top ten account for 0.057%.

The sequencing sample was made of naive CD4+ T cells sorted from blood. Stated subset: CD45RA+ positively selected. The chain combines TRBV14 with TRBJ2-6; D not certain. The TCR was taken from a woman in her twenties or thirties in good health. The CDR3 region is CASRSLSGANVLTF. In nucleotides, the CDR3 is TGTGCCAGCAGATCCCTCTCTGGGGCCAACGTCCTGACTTTC.